This T cell receptor (beta chain) was recorded in a study of cytomegalovirus exposure and HLA in healthy donors. PCR employed 60 Vbeta and 13 Jbeta primers. Generated by immunoSEQ multiplex PCR, the TCRdb table keeps only in-frame clones and is missing some. The sample has about 77,000 clones, about 84% seen once; the top ten hold approximately 3.7%. The source of this sequence is a man between 35 and 55 years old in good health and CMV-seronegative. Sequencing used PBMCs.

DNA of the CDR3: TGCGCCAGCAGCTTGGCGCAGGGGGCCTGGGAGCAGTACTTC. Its protein product is CASSLAQGAWEQYF. This chain connects TRBV5-1 to TRBJ2-7; 8 bases map to TRBD1. After removal of 0 bases from V and 7 bases from J, the junction contained 6 bases not matched to a gene. In germline, CDR1 is SGHRS, CDR2 YFSETQ. This CDR3 comprises 14 residues.